This passage covers 17 T cell receptor beta chains from one sample sequenced in a study of graft-versus-host responses after intestinal transplantation. The data were produced by immunoSEQ multiplex PCR, yet TCRdb's version contains in-frame clones alone and is incomplete. Among roughly 120,000 clones, approximately 90% were seen once, and the ten largest hold roughly 0.2%. These receptors' targets are unknown. Source: unstimulated CD4+ T cells sorted from spleen or lymph node cells, taken before intestinal transplant. These receptors originate from a human donor who received an intestinal transplant.

This chain connects TRBV5-1 to TRBJ2-7, with 7 bases identical to TRBD2. V was pared by 3 bases and J by 5 bases, with 11 bases of the junction left unmatched. The CDR3 covers 15 residues. Per the germline V gene, CDR1 is SGHRS and CDR2 is YFSETQ. The CDR3 is CASSSLAEAVHEQYF. As DNA, the CDR3 is TGCGCCAGCAGCTCTCTAGCGGAAGCCGTCCACGAGCAGTACTTC.

The V call is TRBV27, the J call TRBJ2-1; 9 bases agree with TRBD2. Germline trimming cut 7 bases from V and 8 bases from J; bases unmatched to any gene: 12. CDR1 is MNHEY and CDR2 is SMNVEV in the germline V gene (reference sequence). The CDR3 is made up of 15 amino acids. The CDR3 bases are TGTGCCAGCATCTCATCTGGTAGCGGGAGTTATGAGCAGTTCTTC. It is translated as CASISSGSGSYEQFF.

The V call is TRBV27, the J call TRBJ2-7, with D possibly matching TRBD2 (6 bases). V was pared by 1 base and J by 0 bases, with 10 bases between. Germline assignment: CDR1 MNHEY and CDR2 SMNVEV (reference sequence). The CDR3 has 15 residues. The CDR3 region has the DNA TGTGCCAGCAGTTTATTCGGGGGATCCTCCTACGAGCAGTACTTC. It is translated as CASSLFGGSSYEQYF.

This chain joins TRBV6-5 and TRBJ2-1, with D maybe TRBD2 (5 bases). The germline V gene encodes CDR1 MNHEY and CDR2 SVGAGI. The length of the CDR3 is 16 residues. The V end was cut by 2 bases, the J end by 7 bases, with 18 bases between. The chain's CDR3 is CASSYAVDGRRNEQFF. The CDR3 region has the DNA TGTGCCAGCAGTTACGCGGTAGACGGCAGGAGGAATGAGCAGTTCTTC.

The table lists this clone with a few counts. The sample holds other DNA sequences that translate to the same CDR3. The chain combines TRBV7-9 with TRBJ2-7, with 11 positions matching TRBD1. The CDR3 runs 15 residues. Germline V CDR1 and CDR2: SEHNR, FQNEAQ (reference sequence). Germline trimming cut 1 base from V and 3 bases from J; bases unmatched to any gene: 2. The CDR3 DNA reads as TGTGCCAGCAGCTTAGTGGGGACAGGGGGCTACGAGCAGTACTTC. It codes for CASSLVGTGGYEQYF.

V and J are TRBV29-1 and TRBJ2-7; 8 nucleotides line up with TRBD2. There are 13 residues in the CDR3. Unmatched junction bases numbered 3, after V lost 3 bases and J lost 2 bases. Germline V gene lookup returns CDR1 SQVTM and CDR2 ANQGSEA. CDR3 nucleotides: TGCAGCGTTGAGCGGGGGGTTCCCTACGAGCAGTACTTC. Residues: CSVERGVPYEQYF.

The CDR3 sequence is CASSQLAGGAYEQYF. The CDR3 coding sequence is TGTGCCAGCAGCCAGTTAGCGGGAGGGGCCTACGAGCAGTACTTC. The chain employs TRBV4-2 and TRBJ2-7; 11 nucleotides agree with TRBD2. V shed 3 bases, J shed 2 bases, and the junction held 3 bases outside the gene matches. The germline CDR1 and CDR2 sequences are LGHNA and YNFKEQ. This CDR3 has 15 amino acids.

V usage is TRBV30 and J usage is TRBJ2-3; 9 bases are shared with TRBD2. The CDR3 contains 13 residues. V was clipped by 3 bases and J by 3 bases; unmatched bases: 1. Per the germline V gene, CDR1 is GTSNPN and CDR2 is SVGIG (reference sequence). CDR3 coding DNA: TGTGCCTGGAGCAGCGGGGGGACAGATACGCAGTATTTT. The encoded protein is CAWSSGGTDTQYF.

V is TRBV9 and J is TRBJ2-5; tentative D call: TRBD2 (5 bases). CDR3 size: 14 residues. V gave up 0 bases and J gave up 5 bases, with 11 bases separating them. Germline values: CDR1 SGDLS, CDR2 YYNGEE. The CDR3 sequence: CASSVARRGETQYF. The CDR3 coding sequence is TGTGCCAGCAGCGTAGCGCGGAGAGGGGAGACCCAGTACTTC.

This clone has only one observation. The J gene is TRBJ1-2, the V gene TRBV5-4; tentative D call: TRBD1 (6 bases). The CDR3 contains 15 residues. Trimming took 0 bases from V and 3 from J, leaving 12 bases between them. In germline, CDR1 is SGHNT, CDR2 YYREEE (reference sequence). CDR3 bases: TGTGCCAGCAGCTTGGCGGACAGTCGCCACTATGGCTACACCTTC. It codes for CASSLADSRHYGYTF.

The table lists this clone with a count of one. This chain uses TRBV10-2 with TRBJ2-3; TRBD2 agrees at 12 bases. Germline CDR1 WSHSY, CDR2 SAAADI. This CDR3 contains 17 residues. With V trimmed by 3 bases and J by 1 base, 5 bases remained unmatched. CDR3 sequence: CASSEGWTSGGTDTQYF. CDR3 DNA: TGCGCCAGCAGTGAAGGTTGGACTAGCGGGGGCACAGATACGCAGTATTTT.

The rearrangement joins TRBV5-4 to TRBJ1-1; D ambiguous. Trimming stripped 2 bases from V and 1 base from J, with 9 bases between. From germline, CDR1 is SGHNT and CDR2 YYREEE (reference sequence). This CDR3 spans 14 amino acids. CDR3 bases: TGTGCCAGCAGCTTCAACAGATGGAACACTGAAGCTTTCTTT. It codes for CASSFNRWNTEAFF. Looking up the rest from reference TRBV5-4 and TRBJ1-1 gives the full variable domain: ETGVTQSPTHLIKTRGQQVTLRCSSQSGHNTVSWYQQALGQGPQFIFQYYREEENGRGNFPPRFSGLQFPNYSSELNVNALELDDSALYLCASSFNRWNTEAFFGQGTRLTVV.

The gene calls are TRBV15 and TRBJ2-1; D gene ambiguous. The CDR3 sequence is 17 residues long. Between the trimmed V and J ends, which lost 0 bases and 0 bases, there was a span of 12 bases. Per the germline V gene, CDR1 is LNHNV and CDR2 is YYDKDF (reference sequence). CDR3 sequence (DNA): TGTGCCACCAGCAGAGACCCCCCCCGGAGCTCCTACAATGAGCAGTTCTTC. The encoded protein is CATSRDPPRSSYNEQFF.

This clone was counted a few times. V gene TRBV6-6 combines with J gene TRBJ1-2, with 9 bases fitting TRBD1. The CDR3 covers 13 residues. J was trimmed by 6 bases and V by 6 bases; bases with no gene match: 5. Germline values: CDR1 MNHNY, CDR2 SVGAGI (reference sequence). This CDR3 is CASSQGQGNGYTF. In DNA, the CDR3 is TGTGCCAGCAGCCAGGGACAGGGAAATGGCTACACCTTC.

This clone appeared a single time. The chain employs TRBV6-1 and TRBJ1-1; D is unresolved. CDR3 length equals 15 residues. Germline V gene data show CDR1 as MNHNS and CDR2 as SASEGT. V gave up 7 bases and J gave up 7 bases, with 22 bases separating them. CDR3 sequence reads: CASTERIRGGLEAFF. The CDR3 DNA reads as TGTGCCAGCACCGAACGAATTCGGGGAGGCCTTGAAGCTTTCTTT.

The chain uses TRBV19 and TRBJ2-3, with 10 bases that match TRBD1. There are 15 residues in the CDR3. With 8 bases clipped from V and 3 bases from J, the junction kept 8 bases outside the gene matches. Germline V lookup: CDR1 LNHDA, CDR2 SQIVND (reference sequence). The CDR3 loop reads CASVPSDRGTDTQYF. The CDR3 region has the DNA TGTGCCAGTGTCCCCTCGGACAGGGGGACAGATACGCAGTATTTT.

CDR3 DNA: TGTGCCAGCAGCCCCGCGGGGGGCGAAGGTGCAGATACGCAGTATTTT. Translation gives CASSPAGGEGADTQYF. This sequence joins TRBV5-4 and TRBJ2-3, with 8 bases aligning to TRBD2. J was trimmed by 4 bases and V by 4 bases; bases with no gene match: 11. The germline gives CDR1 SGHNT, CDR2 YYREEE (reference sequence). The CDR3 is made up of 16 amino acids. Filled out from reference TRBV5-4 and TRBJ2-3, the complete variable domain reads ETGVTQSPTHLIKTRGQQVTLRCSSQSGHNTVSWYQQALGQGPQFIFQYYREEENGRGNFPPRFSGLQFPNYSSELNVNALELDDSALYLCASSPAGGEGADTQYFGPGTRLTVL.